The 17 T cell receptor beta chains listed next were all sequenced from one sample in a study of blood T cells in healthy people across ages. A second about 6 to 12 cycle PCR used barcoded and J-beta primers. Via MiXCR, TCRdb re-called the 5' RACE reads, giving one row per CDR3 protein. The data show some 1.7 million distinct CDR3 sequences, 28% seen once. What was sequenced was blood. These receptor sequences come from a woman in her 30s in good health.

Worth noting for this clonotype: It may be a read error: a sequence one base away is much more abundant. The chain has TRBV20-1 and TRBJ2-5; D may be TRBD2 (7 bases). TRBJ2-1 explains the end of the DNA better; the J call may be wrong. This CDR3 has 16 amino acids. Germline-derived CDR1 and CDR2 are DFQATT and SNEGSKA (reference sequence). The CDR3 here is CSARDGGGGHQETQFF. In DNA, the CDR3 is TGCAGTGCTAGAGATGGGGGCGGGGGCCACCAAGAGACCCAGTTCTTC.

The chain has TRBV11-2 and TRBJ2-1; 8 bases align to TRBD2. CDR3 length: 16 residues. CDR1 and CDR2 (germline): SGHAT, FQNNGV. The V and J ends lost 2 bases and 5 bases, in that order; junction bases with no gene match: 8. The CDR3 DNA follows: TGTGCCAGCAGCTTACGGGGGGGGTATATGGACAATGAGCAGTTCTTC. Protein product: CASSLRGGYMDNEQFF.

In its sample, this clonotype was seen a few times. The gene calls are TRBV20-1 and TRBJ2-5; 9 positions agree with TRBD2. The CDR3 is 15 residues long. V was clipped by 5 bases and J by 5 bases; unmatched bases: 12. Germline CDR1 and CDR2: DFQATT and SNEGSKA (reference sequence). The CDR3 region has the DNA TGCAGTGCTGAATCTGGACTAGCGCAGATCGAGACCCAGTACTTC. Amino acid sequence: CSAESGLAQIETQYF.

The rearrangement links TRBV6-4 to TRBJ2-3, with a tentative D call TRBD2 (6 bases). Germline CDR1 MRHNA, CDR2 SNTAGT. This CDR3 contains 15 residues. V lost 2 bases to trimming and J lost 3 bases, with 12 bases between them. As DNA, the CDR3 is TGTGCCAGCAGTGACCGGGCAGGAGGGACAGATACGCAGTATTTT. It is translated as CASSDRAGGTDTQYF.

This chain uses TRBV20-1 with TRBJ2-1; 7 bases match TRBD2. Germline CDR1 reads DFQATT; CDR2 reads SNEGSKA (reference sequence). With 3 bases clipped from V and 6 bases from J, the junction kept 8 bases outside the gene matches. The CDR3 is 14 residues long. CDR3 sequence: CSARRAGELNEQFF. Written as DNA, the CDR3 is TGCAGTGCTAGGCGGGCGGGAGAACTCAATGAGCAGTTCTTC.

The chain carries TRBV5-1 and TRBJ1-2; possible D gene TRBD1, 6 bases. Germline assignment: CDR1 SGHRS and CDR2 YFSETQ. V lost 0 bases, J lost 6 bases, and 12 bases lay in between. This CDR3 is 14 amino acids long. The CDR3 nucleotides read TGCGCCAGCAGCTTGGTGCAGGGGATGGATGGCTACACCTTC. This encodes CASSLVQGMDGYTF.

This clonotype was seen only a few times. The chain recombines TRBV6-2 or TRBV6-3 with TRBJ2-1; 8 bases are shared with TRBD2. The germline CDR1 and CDR2 sequences are MNHEY and SVGEGT. This CDR3 region has 15 residues. The ends lost 7 bases at V and 3 bases at J; junction bases unmatched: 8. CDR3 amino acids: CASTQGRGVYNEQFF. DNA for the CDR3: TGTGCCAGCACCCAGGGGCGGGGGGTCTACAATGAGCAGTTCTTC.

This clonotype was seen ten or more times. The V gene is TRBV7-2, the J gene TRBJ2-1, with 13 bases matching TRBD2. Germline CDR1 reads SGHTA; CDR2 reads FQGNSA. With V trimmed by 3 bases and J by 4 bases, 3 bases remained unmatched. The CDR3 spans 16 residues. The DNA of the CDR3 is TGTGCCAGCAGCTTGGGGACTAGCGGGATATACAATGAGCAGTTCTTC. Translated: CASSLGTSGIYNEQFF.

This clonotype was counted many times. This chain joins TRBV20-1 and TRBJ1-6; D not resolved. CDR3 size: 16 residues. Germline values: CDR1 DFQATT, CDR2 SNEGSKA (reference sequence). Trimming removed 0 bases at V and 7 bases at J, with 16 bases between. CDR3 protein: CSARDYTRGENSPLHF. The CDR3 bases are TGCAGTGCTAGAGATTACACGCGGGGAGAAAATTCACCCCTCCACTTT.

This clonotype was observed many times. The V call is TRBV7-3, the J call TRBJ2-3, with 7 bases lining up with TRBD1. Germline V gene lookup returns CDR1 SGHTA and CDR2 FQGTGA. V shed 5 bases and J 1 base; nucleotides not matched to a gene: 9. The CDR3 extends over 16 amino acids. The CDR3 bases are TGTGCCAGCAGCGAAACGACAGGGTCGGGCACAGATACGCAGTATTTT. Its protein product is CASSETTGSGTDTQYF.

This chain links TRBV7-9 with TRBJ2-7; D is possibly TRBD1 (5 bases). The CDR3 spans 13 residues. Germline loops: CDR1 SEHNR, CDR2 FQNEAQ (reference sequence). V was clipped by 4 bases and J by 6 bases, with 13 bases between them. The CDR3 nucleotides read TGTGCCAGCAGCTCCAGGGCCCCCTGCGAGCAGTACTTC. Its protein product is CASSSRAPCEQYF.

The chain combines TRBV29-1 with TRBJ2-3, with D possibly being TRBD1 or TRBD2 (5 bases each). The CDR3 runs 14 residues. Germline V gene data show CDR1 as SQVTM and CDR2 as ANQGSEA. The germline V and J ends were trimmed by 5 bases and 2 bases, with 14 bases remaining between them. CDR3 protein: CSVNFEGNTDTQYF. CDR3 coding DNA: TGCAGCGTTAACTTCGAGGGGAACACAGATACGCAGTATTTT.

J is TRBJ1-2 and V is TRBV7-3, with D tentatively TRBD1 (5 bases). This CDR3 has 15 amino acids. Germline values: CDR1 SGHTA, CDR2 FQGTGA. V lost 5 bases and J lost 6, with 19 bases in between. The CDR3: CASSADPGTGNGYTF. The CDR3 nucleotides read TGTGCCAGCAGCGCAGACCCCGGGACTGGAAATGGCTACACCTTC.

Ten or more counts support this clonotype. V and J are TRBV7-9 and TRBJ2-7; TRBD1 matches 10 bases. The CDR3 is made up of 14 amino acids. Trimming at V came to 3 bases and at J to 5 bases, leaving 4 bases not matched to a gene. From germline, CDR1 is SEHNR and CDR2 FQNEAQ (reference sequence). The CDR3 sequence: CASSFGTGAHEQYF. CDR3 coding DNA: TGTGCCAGCAGCTTTGGGACAGGGGCCCACGAGCAGTACTTC. Using reference TRBV7-9 and TRBJ2-7 for the parts outside the CDR3, the full variable domain is DTGVSQNPRHKITKRGQNVTFRCDPISEHNRLYWYRQTLGQGPEFLTYFQNEAQLEKSRLLSDRFSAERPKGSFSTLEIQRTEQGDSAMYLCASSFGTGAHEQYFGPGTRLTVT.

This clonotype was detected a few times. The rearrangement joins TRBV9 to TRBJ1-6, with D possibly TRBD1 on 5 matching bases. The CDR3 has 15 residues. Trimming removed 0 bases at V and 7 bases at J, with 11 bases between. Germline-derived CDR1 and CDR2 are SGDLS and YYNGEE. The CDR3 bases are TGTGCCAGCAGCGTAGAGGTGGGGGGGAATTCACCCCTCCACTTT. This encodes CASSVEVGGNSPLHF. Looking up the rest from reference TRBV9 and TRBJ1-6 gives the full variable domain: DSGVTQTPKHLITATGQRVTLRCSPRSGDLSVYWYQQSLDQGLQFLIQYYNGEERAKGNILERFSAQQFPDLHSELNLSSLELGDSALYFCASSVEVGGNSPLHFGNGTRLTVT.

This clonotype was found many times. V gene TRBV7-2 combines with J gene TRBJ1-5; 7 bases align to TRBD1. The CDR3 totals 14 residues. The germline V gene encodes CDR1 SGHTA and CDR2 FQGNSA. V was clipped by 6 bases and J by 1 base; unmatched bases: 3. CDR3 coding DNA: TGTGCCAGCAGTTCGGACAGGAGCAATCAGCCCCAGCATTTT. Its translation: CASSSDRSNQPQHF. The whole variable domain, remainder taken from reference TRBV7-2 and TRBJ1-5, is GAGVSQSPSNKVTEKGKDVELRCDPISGHTALYWYRQSLGQGLEFLIYFQGNSAPDKSGLPSDRFSAERTGGSVSTLTIQRTQQEDSAVYLCASSSDRSNQPQHFGDGTRLSIL.

This clonotype was counted a few times. The chain carries TRBV7-2 and TRBJ1-1; no firm D call. The germline CDR1 and CDR2 sequences are SGHTA and FQGNSA. This CDR3 has 14 amino acids. V was trimmed by 2 bases and J by 0 bases, leaving 7 bases between them. In DNA form, the CDR3 reads TGTGCCAGCAGCTTATCGCACATGAACACTGAAGCTTTCTTT. Its translation is CASSLSHMNTEAFF.